This is a list of T cell receptor beta chains from one sample in a study of identical twins. TCRdb ran MiXCR on the 5' RACE reads and lists one entry per CDR3 protein. The data show 470,000 or so distinct CDR3 sequences, 20% to 30% seen once. A further study also used this sample, focusing on T cells expressing NK-cell markers.

Sequencing was performed on CD4+ T cells sorted from blood. The receptors here all came from a woman aged 18-30 years in good health. CDR3s include the opening cysteine and the closing phenylalanine or tryptophan. The D gene is left open where the match is weak. A clone size is listed for some rows: how often the clone was seen (once, few, many), or a class if it is expanded.

v_gene	len	j_gene	d_gene	abundance	CDR3nt	CDR3aa
TRBV5-1	15	TRBJ2-1	-	-	TGCGCCAGCAGCGACGAGAATGGGGGATACAATGAGCAGTTCTTC	CASSDENGGYNEQFF
TRBV6-1	14	TRBJ1-1	-	-	TGTGCCAGCACCGTTGGGGGGTTGAACACTGAAGCTTTCTTT	CASTVGGLNTEAFF
TRBV5-1	14	TRBJ2-7	TRBD2	many	TGCGCCAGCAGCTTAGGGGGACTAGCCCACGAGCAGTACTTC	CASSLGGLAHEQYF
TRBV5-5	12	TRBJ2-5	-	-	TGTGCCAGCACTCTGACTGAAGAGACCCAGTACTTC	CASTLTEETQYF
TRBV30	11	TRBJ2-1	-	-	TGTGCCTGGAGTTGGTACAATGAGCAGTTCTTC	CAWSWYNEQFF
TRBV12-3/TRBV12-4	15	TRBJ2-3	-	few	TGTGCCAGCAGCAACGCCAATACGGGCACAGATACGCAGTATTTT	CASSNANTGTDTQYF
TRBV3-1	12	TRBJ2-1	-	few	TGTGCCAGCAGCCAACTAGGGAATGAGCAGTTCTTC	CASSQLGNEQFF
TRBV20-1	15	TRBJ1-4	TRBD1	few	TGCAGTGCTTGGGGACAGGGGGCGACTAATGAAAAACTGTTTTTT	CSAWGQGATNEKLFF
TRBV29-1	13	TRBJ2-7	TRBD1	-	TGCAGCGCTGGGACAGGGAGATCCTACGAGCAGTACTTC	CSAGTGRSYEQYF
TRBV6-2/TRBV6-3	12	TRBJ2-2	-	-	TGTGCCAGCAGGTCCAGGGCCGGGGAGCTGTTTTTT	CASRSRAGELFF
TRBV6-1	16	TRBJ2-2	TRBD1	-	TGTGCCAGCAGCCACCGAGCGGGACAGGGCCCCGGGGAGCTGTTTTTT	CASSHRAGQGPGELFF
TRBV20-1	15	TRBJ2-5	-	few	TGCAGTGCTAGAGACGGGGGTGGCCCACAAGAGACCCAGTACTTC	CSARDGGGPQETQYF
TRBV20-1	12	TRBJ2-1	-	-	TGCAGTGCTTCCAACACAGATAATGAGCAGTTCTTC	CSASNTDNEQFF
TRBV5-1	15	TRBJ1-2	-	few	TGCGCCAGCAGCTTGGCGGGGCAGGGGAACTATGGCTACACCTTC	CASSLAGQGNYGYTF
TRBV6-5	15	TRBJ1-1	TRBD1	-	TGTGCCAGCAGTTACCGGACAGGGCGGCGGGGGGGAGCTTTCTTT	CASSYRTGRRGGAFF
TRBV3-1	14	TRBJ1-4	-	-	TGTGCCAGCAGCCAAGGACCGACTGGTGAAAAACTGTTTTTT	CASSQGPTGEKLFF
TRBV20-1	17	TRBJ2-3	TRBD2	few	TGCAGTGCTAGAGGTCAGACTAGCGGGAGGAGCACAGATACGCAGTATTTT	CSARGQTSGRSTDTQYF